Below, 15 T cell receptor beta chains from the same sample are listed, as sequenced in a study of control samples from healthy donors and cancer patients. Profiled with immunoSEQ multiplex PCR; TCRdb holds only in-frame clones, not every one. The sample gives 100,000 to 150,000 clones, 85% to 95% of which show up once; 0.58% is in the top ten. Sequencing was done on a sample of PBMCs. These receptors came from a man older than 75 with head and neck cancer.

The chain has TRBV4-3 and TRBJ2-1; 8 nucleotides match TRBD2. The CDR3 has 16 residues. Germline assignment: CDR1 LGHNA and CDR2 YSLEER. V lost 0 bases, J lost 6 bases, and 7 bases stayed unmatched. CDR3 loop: CASSQEGGTSFNEQFF. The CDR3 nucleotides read TGCGCCAGCAGCCAAGAGGGGGGGACTAGTTTCAATGAGCAGTTCTTC.

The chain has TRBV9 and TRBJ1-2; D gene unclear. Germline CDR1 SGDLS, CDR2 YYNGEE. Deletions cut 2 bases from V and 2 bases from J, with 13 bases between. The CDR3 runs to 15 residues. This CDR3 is CASSVGQAFNYGYTF. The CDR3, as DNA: TGTGCCAGCAGCGTCGGCCAGGCGTTCAACTATGGCTACACCTTC. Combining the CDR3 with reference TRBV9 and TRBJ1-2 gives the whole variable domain DSGVTQTPKHLITATGQRVTLRCSPRSGDLSVYWYQQSLDQGLQFLIQYYNGEERAKGNILERFSAQQFPDLHSELNLSSLELGDSALYFCASSVGQAFNYGYTFGSGTRLTVV.

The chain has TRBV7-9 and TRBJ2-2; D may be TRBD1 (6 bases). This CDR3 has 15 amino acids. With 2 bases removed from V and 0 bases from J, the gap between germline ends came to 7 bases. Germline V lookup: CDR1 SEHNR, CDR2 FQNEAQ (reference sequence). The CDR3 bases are TGTGCCAGCAGCTTACAGGGGCCGAACACCGGGGAGCTGTTTTTT. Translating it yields CASSLQGPNTGELFF.

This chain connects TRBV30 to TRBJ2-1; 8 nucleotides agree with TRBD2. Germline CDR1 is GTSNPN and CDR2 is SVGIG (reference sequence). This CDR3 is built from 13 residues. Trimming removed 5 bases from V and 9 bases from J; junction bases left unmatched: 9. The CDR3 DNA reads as TGTGCCTGGGCCCTTAGCGGGGAGGCTGAGCAGTTCTTC. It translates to CAWALSGEAEQFF. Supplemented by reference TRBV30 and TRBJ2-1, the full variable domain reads SQTIHQWPATLVQPVGSPLSLECTVEGTSNPNLYWYRQAAGRGLQLLFYSVGIGQISSEVPQNLSASRPQDRQFILSSKKLLLSDSGFYLCAWALSGEAEQFFGPGTRLTVL.

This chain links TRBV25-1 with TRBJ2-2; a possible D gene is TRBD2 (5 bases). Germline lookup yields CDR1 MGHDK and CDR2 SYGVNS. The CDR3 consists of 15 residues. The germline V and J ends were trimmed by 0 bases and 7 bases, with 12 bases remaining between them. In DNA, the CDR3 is TGTGCCAGCAGTGAATACCCGAGAGGGCTCGGGGAGCTGTTTTTT. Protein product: CASSEYPRGLGELFF. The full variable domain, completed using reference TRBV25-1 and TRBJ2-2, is EADIYQTPRYLVIGTGKKITLECSQTMGHDKMYWYQQDPGMELHLIHYSYGVNSTEKGDLSSESTVSRIRTEHFPLTLESARPSHTSQYLCASSEYPRGLGELFFGEGSRLTVL.

The CDR3 protein is CASSTGRGGAKTQYF. DNA for the CDR3: TGTGCCAGCTCAACCGGGCGGGGGGGCGCGAAGACCCAGTACTTC. The chain is built from TRBV18 and TRBJ2-5, with 9 bases lining up with TRBD2. Germline V lookup: CDR1 KGHSH, CDR2 LQKENI. This CDR3 is built from 15 residues. V was pared by 5 bases and J by 6 bases, with 10 bases of the junction left unmatched.

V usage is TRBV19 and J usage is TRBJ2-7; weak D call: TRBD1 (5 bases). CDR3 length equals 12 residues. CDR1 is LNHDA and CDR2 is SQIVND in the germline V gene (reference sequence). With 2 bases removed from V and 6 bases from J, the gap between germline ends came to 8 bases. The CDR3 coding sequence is TGTGCCAGTAGTATAAGGGGCTCCGAGCAGTACTTC. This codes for CASSIRGSEQYF.

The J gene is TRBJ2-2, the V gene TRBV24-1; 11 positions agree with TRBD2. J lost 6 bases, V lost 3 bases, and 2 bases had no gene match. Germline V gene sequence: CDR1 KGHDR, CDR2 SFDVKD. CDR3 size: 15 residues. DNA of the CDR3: TGTGCCACCAGTGATCCACTAGCGGGAGCCGGGGAGCTGTTTTTT. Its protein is CATSDPLAGAGELFF.

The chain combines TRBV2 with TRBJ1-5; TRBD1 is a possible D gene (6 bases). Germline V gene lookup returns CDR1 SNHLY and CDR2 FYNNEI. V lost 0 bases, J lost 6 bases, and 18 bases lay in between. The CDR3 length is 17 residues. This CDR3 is CASSEARGAPGIQPQHF. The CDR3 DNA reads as TGTGCCAGCAGTGAAGCGCGGGGGGCCCCTGGTATTCAGCCCCAGCATTTT.

CDR3 amino acids: CASSVDAGERGGELFF. The CDR3 DNA is TGTGCCAGCAGCGTAGACGCGGGAGAGCGGGGCGGGGAGCTGTTTTTT. The V call is TRBV9, the J call TRBJ2-2, with TRBD2 identical over 7 bases. After removal of 0 bases from V and 7 bases from J, the junction contained 9 bases not matched to a gene. Germline values: CDR1 SGDLS, CDR2 YYNGEE. The CDR3 extends over 16 amino acids.

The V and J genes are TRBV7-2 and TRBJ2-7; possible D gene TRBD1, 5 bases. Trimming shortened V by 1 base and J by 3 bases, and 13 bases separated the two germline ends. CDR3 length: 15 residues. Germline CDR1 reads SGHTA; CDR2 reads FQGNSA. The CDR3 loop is CASSLGGQPLYEQYF. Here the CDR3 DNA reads TGTGCCAGCAGCTTAGGGGGCCAGCCACTCTACGAGCAGTACTTC. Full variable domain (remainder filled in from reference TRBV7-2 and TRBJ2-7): GAGVSQSPSNKVTEKGKDVELRCDPISGHTALYWYRQSLGQGLEFLIYFQGNSAPDKSGLPSDRFSAERTGGSVSTLTIQRTQQEDSAVYLCASSLGGQPLYEQYFGPGTRLTVT.

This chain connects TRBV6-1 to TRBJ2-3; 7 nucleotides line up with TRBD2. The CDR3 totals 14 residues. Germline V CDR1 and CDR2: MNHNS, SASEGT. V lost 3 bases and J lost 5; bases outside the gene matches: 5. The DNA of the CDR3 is TGTGCCAGCAGTGAGCGGGGGTGGGGAGATACGCAGTATTTT. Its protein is CASSERGWGDTQYF.

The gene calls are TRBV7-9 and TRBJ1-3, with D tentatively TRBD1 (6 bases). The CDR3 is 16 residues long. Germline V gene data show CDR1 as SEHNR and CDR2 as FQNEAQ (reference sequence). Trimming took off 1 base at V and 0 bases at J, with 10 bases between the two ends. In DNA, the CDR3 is TGTGCCAGCAGCTTAGGACAGGCGCTCTCTGGAAACACCATATATTTT. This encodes CASSLGQALSGNTIYF.

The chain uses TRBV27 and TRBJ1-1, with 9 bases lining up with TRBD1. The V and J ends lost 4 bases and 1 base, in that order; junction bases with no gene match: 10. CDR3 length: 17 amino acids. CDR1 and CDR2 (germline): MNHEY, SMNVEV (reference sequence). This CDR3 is CASSYSRDRVWNTEAFF. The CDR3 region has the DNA TGTGCCAGCAGTTATTCCCGGGACAGGGTTTGGAACACTGAAGCTTTCTTT.

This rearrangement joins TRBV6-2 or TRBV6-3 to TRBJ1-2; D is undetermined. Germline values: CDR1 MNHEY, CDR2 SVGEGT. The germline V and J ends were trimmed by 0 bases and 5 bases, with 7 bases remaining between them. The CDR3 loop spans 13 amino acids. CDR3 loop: CASSYSLEYGYTF. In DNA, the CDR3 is TGTGCCAGCAGTTACTCGCTAGAGTATGGCTACACCTTC.